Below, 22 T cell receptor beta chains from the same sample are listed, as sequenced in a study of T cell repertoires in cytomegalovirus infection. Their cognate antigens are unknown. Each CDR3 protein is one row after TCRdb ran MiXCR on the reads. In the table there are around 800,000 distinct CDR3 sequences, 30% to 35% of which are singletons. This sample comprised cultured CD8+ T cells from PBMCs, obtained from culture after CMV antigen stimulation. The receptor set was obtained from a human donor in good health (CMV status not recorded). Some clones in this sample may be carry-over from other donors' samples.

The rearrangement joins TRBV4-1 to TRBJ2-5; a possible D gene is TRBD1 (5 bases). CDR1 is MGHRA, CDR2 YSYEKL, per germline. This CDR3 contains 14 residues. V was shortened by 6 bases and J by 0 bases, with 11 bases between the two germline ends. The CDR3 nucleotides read TGCGCCAGCAGTGGGCGACAGTACCAAGAGACCCAGTACTTC. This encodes CASSGRQYQETQYF.

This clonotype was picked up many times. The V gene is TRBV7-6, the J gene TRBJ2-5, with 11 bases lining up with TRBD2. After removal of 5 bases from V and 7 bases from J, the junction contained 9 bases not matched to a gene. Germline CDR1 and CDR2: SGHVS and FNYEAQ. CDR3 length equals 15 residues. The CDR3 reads CASSPTSGGLGTQYF. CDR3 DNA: TGTGCCAGCAGCCCAACTAGCGGGGGACTCGGGACCCAGTACTTC.

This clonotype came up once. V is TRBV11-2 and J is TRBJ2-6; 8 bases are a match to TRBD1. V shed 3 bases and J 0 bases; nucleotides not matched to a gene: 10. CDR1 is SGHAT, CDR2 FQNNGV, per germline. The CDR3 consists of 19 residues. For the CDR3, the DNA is TGTGCCAGCAGCTTCGTCCCCGGGACAGGAGTCTCTGGGGCCAACGTCCTGACTTTC. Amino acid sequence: CASSFVPGTGVSGANVLTF.

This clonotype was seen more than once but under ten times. DNA for the CDR3: TGTGCCAGCAGTACCCCCTTGGGCTCTGGAAACACCATATATTTT. Residues: CASSTPLGSGNTIYF. The chain employs TRBV12-3 or TRBV12-4 and TRBJ1-3; D is uncertain. This CDR3 is 15 amino acids long. V lost 5 bases and J 0 bases, leaving 11 bases between the germline ends.

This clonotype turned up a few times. The CDR3 spells CAIRPTSGSYEQYF. The DNA of the CDR3 is TGTGCCATCAGGCCGACTAGCGGGAGCTACGAGCAGTACTTC. The V gene is TRBV10-3, the J gene TRBJ2-7, with TRBD2 matching 12 bases. Germline CDR1 is ENHRY and CDR2 is SYGVKD. The CDR3 totals 14 residues. With V trimmed by 6 bases and J by 3 bases, 3 bases remained unmatched.

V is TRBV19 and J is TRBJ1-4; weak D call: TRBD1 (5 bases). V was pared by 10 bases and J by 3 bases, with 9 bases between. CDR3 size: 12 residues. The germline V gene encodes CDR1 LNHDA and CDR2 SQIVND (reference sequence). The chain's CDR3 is CATIGANEKLFF. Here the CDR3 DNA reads TGTGCCACCATAGGGGCTAATGAAAAACTGTTTTTT.

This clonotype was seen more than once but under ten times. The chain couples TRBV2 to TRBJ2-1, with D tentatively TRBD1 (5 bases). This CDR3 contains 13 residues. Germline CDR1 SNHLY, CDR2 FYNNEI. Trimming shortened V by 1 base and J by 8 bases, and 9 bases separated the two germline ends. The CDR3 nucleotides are TGTGCCAGCAGTGAAGGCGCCAGGGATGAGCAGTTCTTC. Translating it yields CASSEGARDEQFF.

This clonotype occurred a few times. The chain's CDR3 is CASSLDSRGHQPQHF. The CDR3 DNA reads TGTGCCAGCAGCTTAGATAGCAGGGGGCATCAGCCCCAGCATTTT. The V gene is TRBV11-2, the J gene TRBJ1-5, with 8 bases matching TRBD1. V shed 0 bases and J 5 bases; nucleotides not matched to a gene: 3. Germline loops: CDR1 SGHAT, CDR2 FQNNGV. The length of the CDR3 is 15 residues.

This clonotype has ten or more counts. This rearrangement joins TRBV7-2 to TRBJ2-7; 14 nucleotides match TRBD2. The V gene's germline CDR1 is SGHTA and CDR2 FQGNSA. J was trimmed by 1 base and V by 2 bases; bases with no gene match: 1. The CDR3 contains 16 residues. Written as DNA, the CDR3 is TGTGCCAGCAGCTTATGGACTAGCGGGGGGTCCTACGAGCAGTACTTC. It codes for CASSLWTSGGSYEQYF.

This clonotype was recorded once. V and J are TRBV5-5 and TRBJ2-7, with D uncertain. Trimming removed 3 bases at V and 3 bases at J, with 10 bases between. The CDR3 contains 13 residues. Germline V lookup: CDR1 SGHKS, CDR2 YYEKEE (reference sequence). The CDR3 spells CASSWDWGYEQYV. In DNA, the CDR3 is TGTGCCAGCAGCTGGGATTGGGGCTACGAGCAGTACGTC.

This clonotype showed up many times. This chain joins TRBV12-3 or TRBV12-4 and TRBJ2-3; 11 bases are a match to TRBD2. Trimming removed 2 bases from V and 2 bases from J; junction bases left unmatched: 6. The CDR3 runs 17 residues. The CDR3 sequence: CASSLSLSGGATDTQYF. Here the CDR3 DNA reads TGTGCCAGCAGTTTATCACTTAGCGGGGGGGCCACAGATACGCAGTATTTT.

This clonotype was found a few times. As DNA, the CDR3 is TGTGCCAGCATCAAAGGGGGCCCGAGTTATAGCAATCAGCCCCAGCATTTT. This encodes CASIKGGPSYSNQPQHF. V gene TRBV27 combines with J gene TRBJ1-5, with 7 bases identical to TRBD1. Germline-derived CDR1 and CDR2 are MNHEY and SMNVEV (reference sequence). The CDR3 length is 17 residues. J was trimmed by 0 bases and V by 7 bases; bases with no gene match: 12.

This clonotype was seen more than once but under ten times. CDR3 DNA sequence: TGTGCCAGTAGTACCCCCCCGGGGGCTTTCTATGGCTACACCTTC. This translates into CASSTPPGAFYGYTF. The rearrangement joins TRBV19 to TRBJ1-2; D perhaps matches TRBD1 (6 bases). Germline V gene sequence: CDR1 LNHDA, CDR2 SQIVND (reference sequence). V lost 4 bases, J lost 4 bases, and 16 bases lay in between. The CDR3 loop spans 15 amino acids. The variable domain in full, completed from reference TRBV19 and TRBJ1-2, reads DGGITQSPKYLFRKEGQNVTLSCEQNLNHDAMYWYRQDPGQGLRLIYYSQIVNDFQKGDIAEGYSVSREKKESFPLTVTSAQKNPTAFYLCASSTPPGAFYGYTFGSGTRLTVV.

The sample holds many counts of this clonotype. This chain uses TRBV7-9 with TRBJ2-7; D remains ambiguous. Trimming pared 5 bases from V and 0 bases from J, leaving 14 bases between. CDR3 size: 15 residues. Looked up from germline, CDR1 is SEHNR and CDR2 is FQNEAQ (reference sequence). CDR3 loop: CASSPASSSSYEQYF. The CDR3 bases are TGTGCCAGCAGCCCGGCCTCGTCGAGCTCCTACGAGCAGTACTTC. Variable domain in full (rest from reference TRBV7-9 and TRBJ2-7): DTGVSQNPRHKITKRGQNVTFRCDPISEHNRLYWYRQTLGQGPEFLTYFQNEAQLEKSRLLSDRFSAERPKGSFSTLEIQRTEQGDSAMYLCASSPASSSSYEQYFGPGTRLTVT.

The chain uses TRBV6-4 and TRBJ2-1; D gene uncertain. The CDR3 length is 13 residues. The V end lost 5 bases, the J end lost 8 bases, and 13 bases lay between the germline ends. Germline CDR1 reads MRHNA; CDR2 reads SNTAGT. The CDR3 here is CASSYVEEDEQFF. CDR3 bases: TGTGCCAGCAGTTACGTCGAAGAGGATGAGCAGTTCTTC.

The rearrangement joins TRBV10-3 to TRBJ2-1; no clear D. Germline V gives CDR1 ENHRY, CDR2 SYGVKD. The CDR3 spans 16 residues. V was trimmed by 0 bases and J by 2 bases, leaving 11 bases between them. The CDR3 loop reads CAISESKGYTYNEQFF. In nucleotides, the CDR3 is TGTGCCATCAGTGAGTCGAAAGGGTACACCTACAATGAGCAGTTCTTC.

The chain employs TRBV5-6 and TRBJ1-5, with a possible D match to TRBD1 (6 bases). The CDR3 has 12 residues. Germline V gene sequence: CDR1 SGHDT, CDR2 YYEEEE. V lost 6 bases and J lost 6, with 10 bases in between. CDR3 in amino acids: CASTATGQPQHF. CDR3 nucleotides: TGTGCCAGCACCGCGACAGGTCAGCCCCAGCATTTT.

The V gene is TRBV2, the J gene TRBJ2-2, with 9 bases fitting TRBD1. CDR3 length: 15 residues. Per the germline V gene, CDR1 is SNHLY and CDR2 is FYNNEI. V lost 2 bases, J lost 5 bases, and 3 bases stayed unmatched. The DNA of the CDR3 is TGTGCCAGCAGTGAAACAGGGGGCGGAACCGGGGAGCTGTTTTTT. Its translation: CASSETGGGTGELFF.

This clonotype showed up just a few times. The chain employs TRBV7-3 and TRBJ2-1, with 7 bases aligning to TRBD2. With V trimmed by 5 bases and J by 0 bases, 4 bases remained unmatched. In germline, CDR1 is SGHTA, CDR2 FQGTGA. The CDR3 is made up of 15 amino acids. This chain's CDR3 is CASSQGTNSYNEQFF. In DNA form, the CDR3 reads TGTGCCAGCAGCCAAGGGACTAACTCCTACAATGAGCAGTTCTTC.

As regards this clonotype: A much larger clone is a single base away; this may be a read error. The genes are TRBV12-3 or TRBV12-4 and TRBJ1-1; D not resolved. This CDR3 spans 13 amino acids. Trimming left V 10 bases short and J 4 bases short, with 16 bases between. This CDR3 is CAISPSRVTEAFF. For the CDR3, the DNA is TGTGCCATCAGCCCTTCAAGGGTCACTGAAGCTTTCTTT.

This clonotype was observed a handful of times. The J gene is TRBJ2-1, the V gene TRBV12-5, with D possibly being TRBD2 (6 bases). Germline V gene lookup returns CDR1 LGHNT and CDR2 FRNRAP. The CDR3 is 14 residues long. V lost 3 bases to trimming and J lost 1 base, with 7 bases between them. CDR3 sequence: CASGFAGSYNEQFF. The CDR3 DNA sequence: TGTGCTAGTGGTTTTGCGGGGTCCTACAATGAGCAGTTCTTC.

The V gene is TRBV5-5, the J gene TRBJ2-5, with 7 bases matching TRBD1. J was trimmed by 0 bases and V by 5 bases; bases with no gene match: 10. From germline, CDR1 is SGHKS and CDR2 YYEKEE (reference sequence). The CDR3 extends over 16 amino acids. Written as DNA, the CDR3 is TGTGCCAGCAGACCGACAGGGAGAAGGTACCAAGAGACCCAGTACTTC. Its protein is CASRPTGRRYQETQYF.